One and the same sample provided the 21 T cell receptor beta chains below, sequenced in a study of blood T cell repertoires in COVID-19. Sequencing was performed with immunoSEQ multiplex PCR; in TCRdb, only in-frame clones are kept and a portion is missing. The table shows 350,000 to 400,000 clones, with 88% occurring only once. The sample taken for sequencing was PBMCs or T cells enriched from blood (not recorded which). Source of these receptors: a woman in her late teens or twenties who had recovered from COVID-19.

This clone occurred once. The CDR3 spells CASSLVAGVNEQFF. CDR3 nucleotides: TGTGCCAGCAGCTTAGTTGCAGGGGTCAATGAGCAGTTCTTC. The chain is built from TRBV11-2 and TRBJ2-1; D is perhaps TRBD1 (6 bases). Germline lookup yields CDR1 SGHAT and CDR2 FQNNGV. The CDR3 is 14 amino acids. V lost 1 base and J lost 6, with 10 bases in between.

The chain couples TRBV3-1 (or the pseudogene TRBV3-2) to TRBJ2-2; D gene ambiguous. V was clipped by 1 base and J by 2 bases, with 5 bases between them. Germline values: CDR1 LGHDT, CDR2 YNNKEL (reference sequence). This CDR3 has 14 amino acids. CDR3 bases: TGTGCCAGCAGCCAAGCACAAAACACCGGGGAGCTGTTTTTT. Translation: CASSQAQNTGELFF.

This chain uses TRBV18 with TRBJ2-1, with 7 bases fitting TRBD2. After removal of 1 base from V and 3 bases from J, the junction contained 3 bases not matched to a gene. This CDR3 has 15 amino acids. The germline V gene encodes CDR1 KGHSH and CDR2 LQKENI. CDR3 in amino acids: CASSPRGGSYNEQFF. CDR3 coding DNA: TGTGCCAGCTCACCACGGGGGGGAAGCTACAATGAGCAGTTCTTC.

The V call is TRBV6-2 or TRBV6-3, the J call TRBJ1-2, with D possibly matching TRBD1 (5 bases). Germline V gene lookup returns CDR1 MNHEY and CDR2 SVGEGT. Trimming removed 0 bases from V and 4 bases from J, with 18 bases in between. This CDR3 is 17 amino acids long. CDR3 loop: CASSYSNPSRAGYGYTF. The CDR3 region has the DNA TGTGCCAGCAGTTACTCGAATCCTTCCAGGGCAGGCTATGGCTACACCTTC.

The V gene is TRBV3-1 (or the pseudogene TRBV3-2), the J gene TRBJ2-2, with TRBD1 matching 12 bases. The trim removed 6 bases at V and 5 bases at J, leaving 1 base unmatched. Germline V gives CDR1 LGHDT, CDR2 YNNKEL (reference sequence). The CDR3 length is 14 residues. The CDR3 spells CASRGQGATGELFF. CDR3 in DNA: TGTGCCAGCAGGGGACAGGGGGCAACCGGGGAGCTGTTTTTT.

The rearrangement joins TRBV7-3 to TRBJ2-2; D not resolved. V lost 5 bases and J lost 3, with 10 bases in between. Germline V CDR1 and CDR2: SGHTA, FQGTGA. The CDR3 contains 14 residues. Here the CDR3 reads CASSTYTDTGELFF. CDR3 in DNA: TGTGCCAGCAGCACTTATACGGACACCGGGGAGCTGTTTTTT.

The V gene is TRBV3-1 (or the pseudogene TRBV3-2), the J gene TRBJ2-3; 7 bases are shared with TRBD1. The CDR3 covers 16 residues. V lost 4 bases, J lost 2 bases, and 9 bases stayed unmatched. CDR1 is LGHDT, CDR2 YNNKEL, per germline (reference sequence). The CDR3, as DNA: TGTGCCAGCAGCCCTCGGACAGGACAGATCACAGATACGCAGTATTTT. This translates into CASSPRTGQITDTQYF.

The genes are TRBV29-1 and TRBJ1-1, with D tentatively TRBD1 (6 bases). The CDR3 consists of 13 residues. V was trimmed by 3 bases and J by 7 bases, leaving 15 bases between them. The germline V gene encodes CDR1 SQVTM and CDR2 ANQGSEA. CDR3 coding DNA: TGCAGCGTTGAGGCGGGGGGCGAGGTTGAAGCTTTCTTT. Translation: CSVEAGGEVEAFF. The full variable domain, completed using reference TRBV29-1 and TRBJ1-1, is SAVISQKPSRDICQRGTSLTIQCQVDSQVTMMFWYRQQPGQSLTLIATANQGSEATYESGFVIDKFPISRPNLTFSTLTVSNMSPEDSSIYLCSVEAGGEVEAFFGQGTRLTVV.

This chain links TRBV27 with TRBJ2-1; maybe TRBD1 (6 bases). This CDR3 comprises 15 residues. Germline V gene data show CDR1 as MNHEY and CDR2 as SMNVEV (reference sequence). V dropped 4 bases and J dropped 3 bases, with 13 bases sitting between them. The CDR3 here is CASSYRDASYNEQFF. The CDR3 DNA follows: TGTGCCAGCAGTTACAGGGACGCTAGCTACAATGAGCAGTTCTTC.

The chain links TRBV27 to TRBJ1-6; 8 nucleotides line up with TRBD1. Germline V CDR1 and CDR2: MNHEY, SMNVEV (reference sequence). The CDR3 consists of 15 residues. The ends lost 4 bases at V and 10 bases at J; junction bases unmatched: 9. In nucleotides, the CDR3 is TGTGCCAGCAGTTCGCTGGACAGGGAGGGCTCACCCCTCCACTTT. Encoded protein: CASSSLDREGSPLHF.

The CDR3 DNA is TGTGCCAGCAGTTCCCAGGGATTCAATCAGCCCCAGCATTTT. This gives the protein CASSSQGFNQPQHF. The chain is built from TRBV6-6 and TRBJ1-5, with D possibly TRBD1 on 5 matching bases. This CDR3 is 14 amino acids long. The germline V and J ends were trimmed by 4 bases and 3 bases, with 10 bases remaining between them. CDR1 is MNHNY, CDR2 SVGAGI, per germline (reference sequence).

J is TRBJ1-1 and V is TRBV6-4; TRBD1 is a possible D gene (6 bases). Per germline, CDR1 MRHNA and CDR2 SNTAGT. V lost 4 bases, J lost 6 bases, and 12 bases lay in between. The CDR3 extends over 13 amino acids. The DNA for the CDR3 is TGTGCCAGCAGTGCCTCGACAGGAGCTGAAGCTTTCTTT. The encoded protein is CASSASTGAEAFF.

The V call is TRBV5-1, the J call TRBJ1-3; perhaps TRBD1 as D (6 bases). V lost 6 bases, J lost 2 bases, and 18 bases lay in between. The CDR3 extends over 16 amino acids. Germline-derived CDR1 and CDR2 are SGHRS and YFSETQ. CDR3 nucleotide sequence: TGCGCCAGCACTCCATCAGGGGCGGCTACTGGAAACACCATATATTTT. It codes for CASTPSGAATGNTIYF.

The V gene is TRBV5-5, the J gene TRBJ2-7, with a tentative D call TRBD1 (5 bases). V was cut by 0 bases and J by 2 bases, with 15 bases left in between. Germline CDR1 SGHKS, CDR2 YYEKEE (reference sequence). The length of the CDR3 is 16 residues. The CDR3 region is CASSLGRLGAPYEQYF. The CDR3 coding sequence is TGTGCCAGCAGCTTGGGCCGCCTTGGGGCTCCCTACGAGCAGTACTTC.

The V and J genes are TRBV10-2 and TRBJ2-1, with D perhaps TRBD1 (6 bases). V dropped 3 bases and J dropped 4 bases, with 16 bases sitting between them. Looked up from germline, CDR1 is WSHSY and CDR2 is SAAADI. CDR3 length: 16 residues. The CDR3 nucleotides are TGCGCCAGCAGTGATCCCCAGGGGACGGGATACAATGAGCAGTTCTTC. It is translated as CASSDPQGTGYNEQFF.

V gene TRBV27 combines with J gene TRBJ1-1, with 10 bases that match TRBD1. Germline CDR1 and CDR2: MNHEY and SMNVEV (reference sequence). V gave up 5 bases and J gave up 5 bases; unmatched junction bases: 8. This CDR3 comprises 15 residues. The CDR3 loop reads CASSRTGTGATEAFF. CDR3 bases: TGTGCCAGCAGTCGCACCGGGACAGGGGCGACTGAAGCTTTCTTT.

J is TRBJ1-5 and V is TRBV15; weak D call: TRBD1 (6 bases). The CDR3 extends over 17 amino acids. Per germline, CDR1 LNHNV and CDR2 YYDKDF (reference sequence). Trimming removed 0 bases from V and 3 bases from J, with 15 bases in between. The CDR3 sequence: CATSRDPLRGFNQPQHF. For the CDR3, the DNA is TGTGCCACCAGCAGAGACCCCCTCAGGGGCTTCAATCAGCCCCAGCATTTT.

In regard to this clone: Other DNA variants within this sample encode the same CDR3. The CDR3 reads CASSSDRGSNQPQHF. Here the CDR3 DNA reads TGTGCCAGCAGCTCAGATCGGGGTAGCAATCAGCCCCAGCATTTT. V and J are TRBV7-9 and TRBJ1-5; D gene ambiguous. The V gene lost 4 bases and the J gene lost 0 bases, with 10 bases spanning the gap. This CDR3 contains 15 residues. Germline V gene sequence: CDR1 SEHNR, CDR2 FQNEAQ (reference sequence).

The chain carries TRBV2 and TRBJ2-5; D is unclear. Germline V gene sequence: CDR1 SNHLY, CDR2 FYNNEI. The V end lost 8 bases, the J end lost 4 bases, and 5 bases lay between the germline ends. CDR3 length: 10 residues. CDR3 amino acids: CASYRETQYF. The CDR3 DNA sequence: TGTGCCAGCTATAGAGAGACCCAGTACTTC. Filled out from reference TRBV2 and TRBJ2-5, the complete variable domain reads EPEVTQTPSHQVTQMGQEVILRCVPISNHLYFYWYRQILGQKVEFLVSFYNNEISEKSEIFDDQFSVERPDGSNFTLKIRSTKLEDSAMYFCASYRETQYFGPGTRLLVL.

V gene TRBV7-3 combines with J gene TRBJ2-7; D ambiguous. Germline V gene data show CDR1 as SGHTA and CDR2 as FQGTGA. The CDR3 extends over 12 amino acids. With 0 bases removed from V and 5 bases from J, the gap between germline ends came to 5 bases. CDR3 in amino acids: CASSLTRDEQYF. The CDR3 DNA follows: TGTGCCAGCAGCTTAACTCGGGACGAGCAGTACTTC.

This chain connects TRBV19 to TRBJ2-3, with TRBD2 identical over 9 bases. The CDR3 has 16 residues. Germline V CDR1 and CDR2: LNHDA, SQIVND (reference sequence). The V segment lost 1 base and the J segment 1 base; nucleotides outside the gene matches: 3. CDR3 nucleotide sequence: TGTGCCAGTAGTATAGGGTCTAGCGGGGGCACAGATACGCAGTATTTT. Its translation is CASSIGSSGGTDTQYF.